This T cell receptor (beta chain) was retrieved from a study of T cells after yellow fever vaccination. Turning to the study itself: SMART-Seq v4 Ultra Low Input handled preparation of low-cell-number fractions. Study results and caveats: Only a small proportion of the clonotypes turned up in both the CD4 and the CD8 compartments, likely arising from convergent recombination.

A word on this clonotype: Its cognate antigen is unknown.

Template switching by 5'RACE produced TCR cDNA, adding a universal primer site and UMIs. TCRdb re-derived calls from the 5' RACE reads in MiXCR, one entry per CDR3 protein. The repertoire has about 370,000 distinct CDR3 sequences, 9.5% to 13% of them found once; the top ten carry roughly a sixth. The CDR3 loop spans 16 amino acids. V was cut by 6 bases and J by 3 bases, with 21 bases left in between. The V gene's germline CDR1 is MNHNS and CDR2 SASEGT. This TCR was sampled from a man younger than 30 who received the YFV17D yellow fever vaccine. Here the sequenced sample was PBMCs, taken on the day of the first yellow fever vaccination. The chain uses TRBV6-1 and TRBJ2-7, with TRBD1 as a possible D gene (7 bases). The chain's CDR3 is CASRSYTRQGLYEQYF. The CDR3 region has the DNA TGTGCCAGCAGAAGTTACACACGACAGGGACTCTACGAGCAGTACTTC.